The present T cell receptor beta chain was sequenced within a study of blood T cell repertoires in COVID-19. CDR3 length: 15 residues. With V trimmed by 0 bases and J by 5 bases, 6 bases remained unmatched. Germline CDR1 is SGDLS and CDR2 is YYNGEE. The repertoire was sequenced with immunoSEQ multiplex PCR; TCRdb's copy has only in-frame clones and lacks some. Of 100,000 to 150,000 clones listed, approximately 90% are singletons. This receptor was obtained from a woman aged 80 or over with acute or convalescent COVID-19. The sample taken for sequencing was peripheral blood. This chain connects TRBV9 to TRBJ1-1; TRBD1 matches at 8 bases. CDR3 DNA: TGTGCCAGCAGCGTAGAGCTACAGGGGGGAACTGAAGCTTTCTTT. The encoded protein is CASSVELQGGTEAFF. The full variable domain, its missing parts supplied by reference TRBV9 and TRBJ1-1, is DSGVTQTPKHLITATGQRVTLRCSPRSGDLSVYWYQQSLDQGLQFLIQYYNGEERAKGNILERFSAQQFPDLHSELNLSSLELGDSALYFCASSVELQGGTEAFFGQGTRLTVV.